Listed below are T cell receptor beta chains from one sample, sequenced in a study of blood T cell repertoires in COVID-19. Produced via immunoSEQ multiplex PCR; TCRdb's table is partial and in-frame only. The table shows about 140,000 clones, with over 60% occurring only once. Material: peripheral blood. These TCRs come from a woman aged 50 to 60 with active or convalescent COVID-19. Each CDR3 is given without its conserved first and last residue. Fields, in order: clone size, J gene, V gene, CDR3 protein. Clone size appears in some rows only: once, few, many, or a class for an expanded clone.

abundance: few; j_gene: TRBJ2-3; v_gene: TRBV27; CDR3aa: ASSQTTGSTDTQY
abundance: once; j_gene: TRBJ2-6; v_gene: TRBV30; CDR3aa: AWSTPLSQGSGANVLT
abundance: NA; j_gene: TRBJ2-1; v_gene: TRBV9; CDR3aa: ASSPNYNEQF
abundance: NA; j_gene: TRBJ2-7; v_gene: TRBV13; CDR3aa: ASSSPGQGFYEQY
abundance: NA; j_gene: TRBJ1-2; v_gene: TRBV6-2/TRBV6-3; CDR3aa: ASSYQASWGYT
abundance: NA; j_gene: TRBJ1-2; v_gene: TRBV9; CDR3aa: ASSLKDRVGGYT
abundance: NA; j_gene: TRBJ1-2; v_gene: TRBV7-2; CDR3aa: ASADRPNYGYT
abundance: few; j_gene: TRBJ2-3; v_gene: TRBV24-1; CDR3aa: ATSDVTSMRTDTQY
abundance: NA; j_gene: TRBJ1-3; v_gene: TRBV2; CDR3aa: ASSTGMGNTIY
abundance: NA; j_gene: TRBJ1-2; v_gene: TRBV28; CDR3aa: ASSSTDRVYGYT